A single sample is the source of the 6 T cell receptor beta chains below, sequenced in a study of blood T cell repertoires in COVID-19. Repertoires were generated with immunoSEQ multiplex PCR, while TCRdb's copy carries only in-frame clones and drops some. The table lists about 91,000 clones, around 90% of them singletons, with roughly 4.3% in the top ten. The sequenced sample consisted of peripheral blood. The receptors come from an older man with acute or convalescent COVID-19.

Here the CDR3 reads CASSLMLAGTGETQYF. The CDR3 DNA is TGTGCCAGCAGCTTAATGCTAGCGGGGACTGGAGAGACCCAGTACTTC. The rearrangement uses TRBV7-8 and TRBJ2-5; 9 bases line up with TRBD2. The CDR3 contains 16 residues. The V segment lost 2 bases and the J segment 4 bases; nucleotides outside the gene matches: 8. CDR1 and CDR2 (germline): SGHVS, FQNEAQ.

The V and J genes are TRBV30 and TRBJ1-5, with D perhaps matching TRBD1 (5 bases). The germline gives CDR1 GTSNPN, CDR2 SVGIG (reference sequence). V lost 3 bases, J lost 2 bases, and 11 bases lay in between. The CDR3 has 14 amino acids. DNA for the CDR3: TGTGCCTGGAGGACCAAAGGGGGCAATCAGCCCCAGCATTTT. It codes for CAWRTKGGNQPQHF.

The CDR3 loop is CASRAENQPQHF. CDR3 sequence (DNA): TGTGCCAGCAGAGCCGAGAATCAGCCCCAGCATTTT. The rearrangement joins TRBV28 to TRBJ1-5; D is ambiguous. Per the germline V gene, CDR1 is MDHEN and CDR2 is SYDVKM. Trimming pared 6 bases from V and 4 bases from J, leaving 7 bases between. The CDR3 covers 12 residues. The whole variable domain, remainder taken from reference TRBV28 and TRBJ1-5, is DVKVTQSSRYLVKRTGEKVFLECVQDMDHENMFWYRQDPGLGLRLIYFSYDVKMKEKGDIPEGYSVSREKKERFSLILESASTNQTSMYLCASRAENQPQHFGDGTRLSIL.

This chain joins TRBV7-6 and TRBJ2-5, with 10 bases that match TRBD2. The CDR3 has 16 residues. The germline V gene encodes CDR1 SGHVS and CDR2 FNYEAQ. The ends lost 1 base at V and 2 bases at J; junction bases unmatched: 4. CDR3 sequence reads: CASSLGLAGVQETQYF. In nucleotides, the CDR3 is TGTGCCAGCAGCTTAGGGCTAGCGGGGGTTCAAGAGACCCAGTACTTC.

The chain employs TRBV4-2 and TRBJ1-6; 11 bases map to TRBD1. V was clipped by 3 bases and J by 5 bases; unmatched bases: 6. Germline assignment: CDR1 LGHNA and CDR2 YNFKEQ. CDR3 length: 17 amino acids. This CDR3 is CASSHLGQGGDNSPLHF. For the CDR3, the DNA is TGTGCCAGCAGCCACCTGGGACAGGGGGGAGATAATTCACCCCTCCACTTT.

This chain uses TRBV3-1 (or the pseudogene TRBV3-2) with TRBJ2-1; D may be TRBD2 (7 bases). Germline V gene data show CDR1 as LGHDT and CDR2 as YNNKEL (reference sequence). The V and J ends lost 4 bases and 1 base respectively, with 14 bases between them. The CDR3 has 16 amino acids. The chain's CDR3 is CASSRGAGASYNEQFF. As DNA, the CDR3 is TGTGCCAGCAGCCGTGGTGCGGGGGCTTCCTACAATGAGCAGTTCTTC.